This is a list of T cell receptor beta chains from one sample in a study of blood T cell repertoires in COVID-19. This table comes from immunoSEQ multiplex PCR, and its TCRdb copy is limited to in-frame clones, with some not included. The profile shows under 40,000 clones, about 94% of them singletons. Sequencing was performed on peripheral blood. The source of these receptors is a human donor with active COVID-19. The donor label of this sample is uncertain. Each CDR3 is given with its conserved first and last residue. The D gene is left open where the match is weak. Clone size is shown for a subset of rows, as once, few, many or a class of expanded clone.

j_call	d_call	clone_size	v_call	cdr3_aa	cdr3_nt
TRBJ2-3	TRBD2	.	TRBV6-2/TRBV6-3	CASSPGLADLTDTQYF	TGTGCCAGCAGCCCGGGACTAGCGGACCTCACAGATACGCAGTATTTT
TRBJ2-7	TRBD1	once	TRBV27	CASSLTGAYEQYF	TGTGCCAGCAGTTTAACAGGGGCCTACGAGCAGTACTTC
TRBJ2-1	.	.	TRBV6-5	CASSPTRRSYNEQFF	TGTGCCAGCAGCCCGACTAGAAGGTCCTACAATGAGCAGTTCTTC
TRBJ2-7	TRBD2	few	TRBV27	CASLGLAGVRTYEQYF	TGTGCCAGCCTGGGACTAGCGGGAGTTCGTACCTACGAGCAGTACTTC
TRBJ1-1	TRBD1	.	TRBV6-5	CASSWDRLNTEAFF	TGTGCCAGCAGCTGGGACAGACTAAACACTGAAGCTTTCTTT
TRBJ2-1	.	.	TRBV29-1	CSVVAAMNEQFF	TGCAGCGTCGTCGCCGCGATGAATGAGCAGTTCTTC
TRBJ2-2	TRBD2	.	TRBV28	CASSYNPKGLADTGELFF	TGTGCCAGCAGTTACAACCCGAAGGGACTAGCGGATACCGGGGAGCTGTTTTTT
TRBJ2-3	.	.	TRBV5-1	CASSSAGPSTDTQYF	TGCGCCAGCAGCTCAGCGGGCCCGAGCACAGATACGCAGTATTTT
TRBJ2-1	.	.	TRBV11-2	CASSPTVYNEQFF	TGTGCCAGCAGCCCGACAGTGTACAATGAGCAGTTCTTC
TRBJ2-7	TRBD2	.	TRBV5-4	CASSEAGLGDYEQYF	TGTGCCAGCAGCGAAGCGGGACTAGGGGACTACGAGCAGTACTTC
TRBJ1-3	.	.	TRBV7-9	CASSQEVSGNTIYF	TGTGCCAGCAGCCAGGAAGTCTCTGGAAACACCATATATTTT
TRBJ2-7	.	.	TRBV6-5	CASNLGVSYEQYF	TGTGCCAGCAACTTAGGGGTCTCCTACGAGCAGTACTTC
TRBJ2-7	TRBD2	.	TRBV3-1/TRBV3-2	CASSQECLAGREQYF	TGTGCCAGCAGCCAAGAATGTCTAGCGGGCCGCGAGCAGTACTTC
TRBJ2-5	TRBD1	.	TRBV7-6	CASSSGQGAGETQYF	TGTGCCAGCAGCTCGGGACAGGGGGCGGGAGAGACCCAGTACTTC
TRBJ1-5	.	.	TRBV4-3	CASSQDIRNRDNQPQHF	TGCGCCAGCAGCCAAGATATACGGAACAGGGACAATCAGCCCCAGCATTTT
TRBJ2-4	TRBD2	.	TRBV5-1	CASSQGTSGKNIQYF	TGCGCCAGCAGCCAAGGGACTAGCGGGAAAAACATTCAGTACTTC
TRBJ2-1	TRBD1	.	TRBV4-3	CASSQGPGWGQGIKYSYNEQFF	TGCGCCAGCAGCCAAGGCCCTGGGTGGGGACAGGGGATAAAATACTCCTACAATGAGCAGTTCTTC
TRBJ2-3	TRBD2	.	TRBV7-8	CASSFAGGPTDTQYF	TGTGCCAGCAGCTTTGCGGGAGGGCCGACAGATACGCAGTATTTT
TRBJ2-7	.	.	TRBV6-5	CASDSWDEQYF	TGTGCCAGCGACAGCTGGGACGAGCAGTACTTC
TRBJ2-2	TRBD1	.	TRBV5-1	CASSHRAGGATLNTGELFF	TGCGCCAGCAGCCATCGGGCAGGGGGCGCTACCTTGAACACCGGGGAGCTGTTTTTT
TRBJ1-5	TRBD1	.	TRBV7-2	CASSFRQGSQPQHF	TGTGCCAGCAGCTTTAGACAGGGCAGTCAGCCCCAGCATTTT
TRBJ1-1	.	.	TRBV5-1	CASSQDGGTEAFF	TGCGCCAGCAGCCAAGATGGAGGGACTGAAGCTTTCTTT
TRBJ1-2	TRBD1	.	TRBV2	CASSGTEANYGYTF	TGTGCCAGCTCAGGGACAGAAGCTAACTATGGCTACACCTTC
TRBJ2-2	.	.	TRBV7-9	CASSLVTGRNTGELFF	TGTGCCAGCAGCTTAGTCACAGGTCGGAACACCGGGGAGCTGTTTTTT
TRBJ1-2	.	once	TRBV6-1	CASSEALVGRYGYTF	TGTGCCAGCAGTGAAGCGCTGGTGGGGCGATATGGCTACACCTTC
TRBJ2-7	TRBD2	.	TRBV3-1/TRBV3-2	CASSQDFTSGAYEQYF	TGTGCCAGCAGCCAAGATTTTACTAGCGGGGCCTACGAGCAGTACTTC
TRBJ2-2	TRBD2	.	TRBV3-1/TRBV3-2	CASSLFGAGANTGELFF	TGTGCCAGCAGCCTTTTCGGGGCGGGAGCGAACACCGGGGAGCTGTTTTTT
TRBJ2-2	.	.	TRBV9	CASSPGDTGELFF	TGTGCCAGCAGCCCGGGGGACACCGGGGAGCTGTTTTTT
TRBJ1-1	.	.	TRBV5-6	CASSLGRNTEAFF	TGTGCCAGCAGCCTCGGGAGGAACACTGAAGCTTTCTTT
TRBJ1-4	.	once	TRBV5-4	CASSSSTAREKLFF	TGTGCCAGCAGTTCCTCGACAGCCCGGGAAAAACTGTTTTTT
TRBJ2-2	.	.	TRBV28	CASSLSSIAAGELFF	TGTGCCAGCAGTTTAAGTTCGATTGCCGCGGGGGAGCTGTTTTTT
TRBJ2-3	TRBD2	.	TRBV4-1	CASSPTLTSGRGSDTQYF	TGCGCCAGCAGCCCGACGTTAACTAGCGGGAGGGGGTCAGATACGCAGTATTTT
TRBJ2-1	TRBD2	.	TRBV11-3	CASSLTLAGGHTEQFF	TGTGCCAGCAGCTTAACCCTAGCGGGGGGGCATACTGAGCAGTTCTTC
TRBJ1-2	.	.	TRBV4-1	CASSQEAHLVYGYTF	TGCGCCAGCAGCCAAGAGGCCCATCTCGTCTATGGCTACACCTTC
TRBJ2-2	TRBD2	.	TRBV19	CATRLAGTGELFF	TGTGCCACCCGACTAGCGGGCACCGGGGAGCTGTTTTTT
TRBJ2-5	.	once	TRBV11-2	CASSRQVGGGETQYF	TGTGCCAGCTCCCGCCAGGTGGGCGGAGGAGAGACCCAGTACTTC
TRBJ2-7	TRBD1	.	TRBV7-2	CASSLGYRDRWVYEQYF	TGTGCCAGCAGCTTGGGATACCGGGACAGGTGGGTCTACGAGCAGTACTTC
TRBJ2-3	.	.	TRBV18	CASSPPQHGRDTQYF	TGTGCCAGCTCACCACCGCAGCATGGGAGGGATACGCAGTATTTT
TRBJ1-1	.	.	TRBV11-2	CASSPRVINTEAFF	TGTGCCAGCAGCCCCAGGGTGATAAACACTGAAGCTTTCTTT
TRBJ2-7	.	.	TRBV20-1	CSASPAETYEQYF	TGCAGTGCTAGTCCAGCGGAAACCTACGAGCAGTACTTC
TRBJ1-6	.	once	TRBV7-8	CASSPRSSYNSPLHF	TGTGCCAGCAGCCCGCGGAGCTCCTATAATTCACCCCTCCACTTT
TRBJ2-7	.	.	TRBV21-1	CASIRGEQYF	TGTGCCAGCATAAGGGGCGAGCAGTACTTC
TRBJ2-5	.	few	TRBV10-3	CAICVGAGVGSETQYF	TGTGCCATCTGTGTGGGGGCCGGGGTGGGCTCGGAGACCCAGTACTTC
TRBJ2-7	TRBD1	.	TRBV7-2	CASSLWDRAYEQYF	TGTGCCAGCAGCTTATGGGACAGGGCCTACGAGCAGTACTTC
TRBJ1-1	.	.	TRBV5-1	CASSLGTTQWNTEAFF	TGCGCCAGCAGCTTGGGAACTACGCAATGGAACACTGAAGCTTTCTTT
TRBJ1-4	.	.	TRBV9	CASNPGGNNEKLFF	TGTGCCAGCAATCCCGGCGGAAATAATGAAAAACTGTTTTTT
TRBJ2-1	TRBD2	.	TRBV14	CASSKRGIGYNEQFF	TGTGCCAGCAGTAAGCGGGGCATAGGTTACAATGAGCAGTTCTTC
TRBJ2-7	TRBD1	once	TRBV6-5	CASSYGPGGAEQYF	TGTGCCAGCAGTTACGGGCCAGGGGGCGCCGAGCAGTACTTC
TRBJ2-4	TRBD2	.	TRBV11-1	CAIIAGAKNIQYF	TGTGCCATCATAGCGGGAGCCAAAAACATTCAGTACTTC
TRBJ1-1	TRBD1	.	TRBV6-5	CASSYRGGEAFF	TGTGCCAGCAGCTACAGGGGGGGTGAAGCTTTCTTT
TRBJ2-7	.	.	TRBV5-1	CASSLAAGEQYF	TGCGCCAGCAGCTTGGCCGCCGGGGAGCAGTACTTC